Reported below is one T cell receptor beta chain. What it recognizes is unknown. The material for each subset, its genomic DNA, was split evenly across several immunoSEQ plates. Each replicate PCR on the sorted subsets used 200 to 250 ng DNA (around 31,000 T cell genomes). Clones were read by immunoSEQ multiplex PCR, and TCRdb kept only the in-frame ones, dropping some. Of about 2 million clones listed, about 95% are singletons. These data come from a study of shared clonotypes between healthy human individuals. The overall study: Used for every donor were three CD4 naive, three CD4 memory, two CD8 naive and one CD8 memory plate. Broader study findings: The sole specimen, blood, was sampled, and tissue repertoires likely differ.

Terminally differentiated effector memory CD45RA+ cells were left out of the naive CD8 fraction, which was CD45RO-negative and positively selected for CCR7. Losses at the gene ends were 4 bases for V and 1 base for J; bases not matched to a gene: 4. This CDR3 spans 14 amino acids. CDR1 LGHNA and CDR2 YSLEER come from the germline V gene. This receptor was taken from a man aged 18 to 29 in good health. Sequencing was done on a sample of naive CD8+ T cells sorted from blood. The chain is built from TRBV4-3 and TRBJ2-7; 7 bases line up with TRBD1. CDR3 in DNA: TGCGCCAGCAGCCCGGGACAGTATTCCTACGAGCAGTACTTC. Protein sequence: CASSPGQYSYEQYF.